This T cell receptor (beta chain) was recorded in a study of blood T cell repertoires in COVID-19. Comments on this clone: At one boundary the junction diverges from the germline segment, which might be a read error.

In germline, CDR1 is SGDLS, CDR2 YYNGEE. CDR3 length equals 12 residues. Sequenced by immunoSEQ multiplex PCR; TCRdb stores in-frame clones only, minus some. The sample consists of some 300,000 clones, about 85% of them appearing once. This TCR was recovered from a man aged 18 to 29 with active or convalescent COVID-19. The chain recombines TRBV9 with TRBJ2-7, with 8 bases matching TRBD1. What was sequenced was peripheral blood. The CDR3 spells CASSAGQGFPLF. DNA for the CDR3: TGTGCCAGCAGCGCAGGACAGGGTTTCCCCCTTTTC.